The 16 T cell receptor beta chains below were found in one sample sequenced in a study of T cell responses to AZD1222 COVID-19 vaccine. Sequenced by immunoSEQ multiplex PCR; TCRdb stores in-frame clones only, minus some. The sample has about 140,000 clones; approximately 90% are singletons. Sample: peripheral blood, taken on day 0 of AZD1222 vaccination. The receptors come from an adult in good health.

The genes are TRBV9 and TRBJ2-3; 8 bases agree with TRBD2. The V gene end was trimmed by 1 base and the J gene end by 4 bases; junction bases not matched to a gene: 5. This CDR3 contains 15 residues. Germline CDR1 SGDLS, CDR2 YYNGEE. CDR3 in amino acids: CASSVSGGASDTQYF. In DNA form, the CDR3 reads TGTGCCAGCAGCGTATCCGGGGGGGCCTCAGATACGCAGTATTTT.

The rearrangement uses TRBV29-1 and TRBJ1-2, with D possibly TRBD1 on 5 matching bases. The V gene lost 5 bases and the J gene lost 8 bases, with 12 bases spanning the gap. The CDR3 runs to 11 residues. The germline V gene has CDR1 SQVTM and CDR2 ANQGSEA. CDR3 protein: CSVRGSDGYTF. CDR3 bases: TGCAGCGTTAGGGGTTCGGACGGCTACACCTTC.

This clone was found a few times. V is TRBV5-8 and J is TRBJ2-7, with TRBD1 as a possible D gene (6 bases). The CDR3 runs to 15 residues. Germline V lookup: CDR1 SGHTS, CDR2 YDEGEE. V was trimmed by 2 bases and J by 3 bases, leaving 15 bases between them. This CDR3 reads CASSLRRDIRYEQYF. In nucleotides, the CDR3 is TGTGCCAGCAGCTTACGCCGGGACATCCGCTACGAGCAGTACTTC.

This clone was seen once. The DNA of the CDR3 is TGTGCCAGCGGTGGGGGGGCCGCGGGCTATGGCTACACCTTC. It codes for CASGGGAAGYGYTF. The V and J genes are TRBV7-2 and TRBJ1-2; D possibly corresponds to TRBD1 (6 bases). The CDR3 totals 14 residues. Germline values: CDR1 SGHTA, CDR2 FQGNSA. V shed 8 bases and J shed 4 bases, with 17 bases lying between them.

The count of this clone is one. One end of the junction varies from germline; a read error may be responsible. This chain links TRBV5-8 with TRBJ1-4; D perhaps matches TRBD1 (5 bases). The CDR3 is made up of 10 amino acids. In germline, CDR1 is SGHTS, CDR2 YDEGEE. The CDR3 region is CASSFRTPLF. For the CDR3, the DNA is TGTGCCAGCAGCTTCAGGACACCACTTTTT.

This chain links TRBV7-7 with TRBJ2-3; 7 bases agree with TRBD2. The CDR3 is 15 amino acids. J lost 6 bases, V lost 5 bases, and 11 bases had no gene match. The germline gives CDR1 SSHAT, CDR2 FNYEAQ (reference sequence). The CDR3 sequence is CASSPGPGSGDTQYF. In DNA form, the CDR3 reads TGTGCCAGCAGCCCCGGCCCGGGTAGCGGGGATACGCAGTATTTT.

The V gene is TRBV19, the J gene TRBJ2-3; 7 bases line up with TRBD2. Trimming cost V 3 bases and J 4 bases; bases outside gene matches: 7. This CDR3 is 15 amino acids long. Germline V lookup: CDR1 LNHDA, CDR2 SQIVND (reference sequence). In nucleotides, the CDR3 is TGTGCCAGTAGTATTCGACTAGCATGGGCAGATACGCAGTATTTT. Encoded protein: CASSIRLAWADTQYF.

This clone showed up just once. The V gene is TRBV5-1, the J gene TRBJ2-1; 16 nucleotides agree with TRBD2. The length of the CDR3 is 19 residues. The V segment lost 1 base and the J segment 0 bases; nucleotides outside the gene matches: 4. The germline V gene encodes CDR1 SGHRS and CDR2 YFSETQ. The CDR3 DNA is TGCGCCAGCAGCTTGACGGGACTAGCGGGGGGGATCTCCTACAATGAGCAGTTCTTC. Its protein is CASSLTGLAGGISYNEQFF.

CDR3 coding DNA: TGTGCCAGCGGCTTGGGACAGCGAATCAATCAGCCCCAGCATTTT. It translates to CASGLGQRINQPQHF. This chain joins TRBV2 and TRBJ1-5; 7 positions agree with TRBD1. Germline V gene sequence: CDR1 SNHLY, CDR2 FYNNEI. The CDR3 length is 15 residues. V trimming: 8 bases; J trimming: 3 bases; junction bases outside the gene matches: 10. Full variable domain (outside the CDR3, taken from reference TRBV2 and TRBJ1-5): EPEVTQTPSHQVTQMGQEVILRCVPISNHLYFYWYRQILGQKVEFLVSFYNNEISEKSEIFDDQFSVERPDGSNFTLKIRSTKLEDSAMYFCASGLGQRINQPQHFGDGTRLSIL.

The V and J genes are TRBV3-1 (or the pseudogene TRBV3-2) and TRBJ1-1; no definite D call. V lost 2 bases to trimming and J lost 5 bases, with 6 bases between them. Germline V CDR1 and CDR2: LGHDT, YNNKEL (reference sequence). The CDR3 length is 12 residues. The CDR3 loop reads CASSQSKTEAFF. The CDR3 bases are TGTGCCAGCAGCCAAAGCAAAACTGAAGCTTTCTTT.

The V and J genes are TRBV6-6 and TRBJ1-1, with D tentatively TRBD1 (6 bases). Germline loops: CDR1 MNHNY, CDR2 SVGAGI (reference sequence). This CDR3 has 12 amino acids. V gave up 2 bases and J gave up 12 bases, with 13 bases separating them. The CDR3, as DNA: TGTGCCAGCAGTTACGTCGGACAGCGAACTTTCTTT. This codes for CASSYVGQRTFF.

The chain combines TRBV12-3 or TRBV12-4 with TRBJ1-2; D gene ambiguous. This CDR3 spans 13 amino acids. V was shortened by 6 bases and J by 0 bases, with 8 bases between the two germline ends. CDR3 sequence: CASSGRPNYGYTF. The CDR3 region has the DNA TGTGCCAGCAGCGGCAGGCCTAACTATGGCTACACCTTC.

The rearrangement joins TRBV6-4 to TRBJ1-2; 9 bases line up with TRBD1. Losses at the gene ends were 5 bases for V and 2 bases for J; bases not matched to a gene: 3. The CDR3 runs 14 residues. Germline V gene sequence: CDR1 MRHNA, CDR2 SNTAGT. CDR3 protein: CASSPGQGNYGYTF. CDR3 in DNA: TGTGCCAGCAGTCCGGGACAGGGAAACTATGGCTACACCTTC.

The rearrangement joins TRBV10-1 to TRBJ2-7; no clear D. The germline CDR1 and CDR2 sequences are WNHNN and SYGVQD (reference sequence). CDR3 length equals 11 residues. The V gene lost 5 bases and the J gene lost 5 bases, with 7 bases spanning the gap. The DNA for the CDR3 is TGCGCCAGCAGTCTATCCAACGAGCAGTACTTC. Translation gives CASSLSNEQYF.

DNA of the CDR3: TGCGCCAGCAGCTACGACCGGGGCCTCACCGGGGAGCTGTTTTTT. This sequence encodes CASSYDRGLTGELFF. V is TRBV5-1 and J is TRBJ2-2; D could derive from TRBD1 or TRBD2 (5 bases each). The germline V and J ends were trimmed by 3 bases and 4 bases, with 13 bases remaining between them. The CDR3 has 15 amino acids. Germline values: CDR1 SGHRS, CDR2 YFSETQ. The full variable domain, its missing parts supplied by reference TRBV5-1 and TRBJ2-2, is KAGVTQTPRYLIKTRGQQVTLSCSPISGHRSVSWYQQTPGQGLQFLFEYFSETQRNKGNFPGRFSGRQFSNSRSEMNVSTLELGDSALYLCASSYDRGLTGELFFGEGSRLTVL.

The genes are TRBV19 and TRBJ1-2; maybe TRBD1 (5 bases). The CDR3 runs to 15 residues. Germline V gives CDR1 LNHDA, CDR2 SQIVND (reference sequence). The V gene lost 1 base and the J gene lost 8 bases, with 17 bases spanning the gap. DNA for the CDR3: TGTGCCAGTAGTATAGCCCGGGACTCCCCCAACGGCTACACCTTC. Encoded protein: CASSIARDSPNGYTF.